This T cell receptor (beta chain) was sequenced for a study of CXCR3-negative and CXCR3-positive naive CD8 T cells. Study-level points and caveats: Naive cells with CXCR3 showed TRB CDR3s that were more hydrophobic than those in CXCR3-negative naive cells. Surface CD5 was comparable between naive subsets; TCR strength was inferred from TRB CDR3 properties. Similar TRBV-TRBJ gene usage was seen in naive CXCR3-negative and CXCR3-positive cells, but not in memory cells.

This CDR3 is built from 13 residues. Germline CDR1 is DFQATT and CDR2 is SNEGSKA (reference sequence). Details on this clonotype: What it binds is unknown.

TRB cDNA was prepared as libraries by UMI-labeled 5' RACE. TCRdb re-analyzed the 5' RACE reads; it lists each CDR3 protein once, without DNA. The listing contains roughly 89,000 distinct CDR3 sequences. This receptor was taken from a human donor in good health. Some clones in this sample may be carry-over from other donors' samples. The sample comprised naive CXCR3- CD8+ T cells from blood. Subset denoted: CD45RO-CCR7+CD27+CD95- naive CD8+ T cells lacking CXCR3 (TNR3-). This chain joins TRBV20-1 and TRBJ2-7; TCRdb proposes TRBD1, but this gene call is untestable without DNA. CDR3: CSATGTGPAEQYF.